This passage covers 9 T cell receptor beta chains from one sample sequenced in a study of cytomegalovirus exposure and HLA in healthy donors. Amplification used 60 Vbeta primers and 13 Jbeta primers. Repertoires were generated with immunoSEQ multiplex PCR, while TCRdb's copy carries only in-frame clones and drops some. This sample carries around 220,000 clones, 70% to 80% of them seen once, and the ten largest clones take about 14%. The sample comprised PBMCs. The receptors come from a man aged 40-49 years in good health and CMV-seronegative.

This chain connects TRBV5-4 to TRBJ1-2, with 7 nucleotides matching TRBD1. V was clipped by 4 bases and J by 4 bases; unmatched bases: 13. CDR3 length: 16 residues. Germline values: CDR1 SGHNT, CDR2 YYREEE (reference sequence). The CDR3 DNA is TGTGCCAGCAGCCGACGAGAACAGGGGAGCGCCTATGGCTACACCTTC. Protein: CASSRREQGSAYGYTF.

CDR3 in amino acids: CSVVTGTTIFTDTQYF. CDR3 sequence (DNA): TGCAGCGTCGTTACCGGGACTACAATCTTCACAGATACGCAGTATTTT. The chain uses TRBV29-1 and TRBJ2-3; 7 positions agree with TRBD2. J gave up 2 bases and V 6 bases, and 14 bases lay outside the gene matches. Germline V gene lookup returns CDR1 SQVTM and CDR2 ANQGSEA. There are 16 residues in the CDR3.

The gene calls are TRBV10-1 and TRBJ2-7; no reliable D call. Per germline, CDR1 WNHNN and CDR2 SYGVQD (reference sequence). Trimming cost V 2 bases and J 2 bases, with 13 bases left between them. There are 15 residues in the CDR3. The CDR3 nucleotides read TGCGCCAGCAGTGAGGGCCAGAATGCTCCCTACGAGCAGTACTTC. Residues: CASSEGQNAPYEQYF.

This chain connects TRBV6-5 to TRBJ2-1; maybe TRBD2 (5 bases). Germline CDR1 reads MNHEY; CDR2 reads SVGAGI. V was clipped by 7 bases and J by 7 bases, with 14 bases between them. The CDR3 runs to 13 residues. This CDR3 reads CASIGGLGNEQFF. The CDR3 DNA reads as TGTGCCAGCATTGGCGGGCTAGGGAATGAGCAGTTCTTC.

This clone was recorded once. This chain uses TRBV10-3 with TRBJ1-1, with D possibly TRBD1 on 6 matching bases. V was pared by 3 bases and J by 1 base, with 12 bases between. Germline V gene data show CDR1 as ENHRY and CDR2 as SYGVKD. CDR3 size: 15 residues. The CDR3 DNA reads as TGTGCCATCAGTGAAATCGGGACATCGAACACTGAAGCTTTCTTT. Amino acid sequence: CAISEIGTSNTEAFF.

In DNA, the CDR3 is TGTGCCACCAGCAGAGAACAGATCTCTGGAAACACCATATATTTT. Translation: CATSREQISGNTIYF. The V and J genes are TRBV15 and TRBJ1-3; D remains ambiguous. V dropped 0 bases and J dropped 0 bases, with 6 bases sitting between them. Germline loops: CDR1 LNHNV, CDR2 YYDKDF (reference sequence). This CDR3 contains 15 residues.

This sequence joins TRBV7-3 and TRBJ2-5; 8 nucleotides align to TRBD1. Trimming at V came to 5 bases and at J to 1 base, leaving 3 bases not matched to a gene. Germline-derived CDR1 and CDR2 are SGHTA and FQGTGA. CDR3 length: 14 residues. CDR3 protein: CASSITGGQETQYF. The CDR3 DNA reads TGTGCCAGCAGCATTACAGGGGGCCAAGAGACCCAGTACTTC.

This chain connects TRBV18 to TRBJ2-1; 13 nucleotides align to TRBD2. Trimming at V came to 3 bases and at J to 8 bases, leaving 7 bases not matched to a gene. The CDR3 has 16 amino acids. Per germline, CDR1 KGHSH and CDR2 LQKENI. CDR3 amino acids: CASSPAGTSGKYEQFF. Written as DNA, the CDR3 is TGTGCCAGCTCACCTGCCGGGACTAGCGGGAAATATGAGCAGTTCTTC.

Worth noting for this clone: Other DNA sequences in this sample translate to the same CDR3. The V gene is TRBV5-4, the J gene TRBJ2-5, with TRBD2 matching over 15 bases. Trimming cost V 5 bases and J 4 bases; bases outside gene matches: 3. This CDR3 is built from 15 residues. CDR1 SGHNT and CDR2 YYREEE come from the germline V gene (reference sequence). The CDR3 bases are TGTGCCAGCAGTTGGACTAGCGGGGGGGGAGAGACCCAGTACTTC. It specifies CASSWTSGGGETQYF.